At least ten counts were recorded for the clone carrying this T cell receptor (beta chain). Its antigen is still unknown. This specimen belongs to a study of T cells in Graves' hyperthyroidism and ophthalmopathy. Study findings and constraints: Before onset, ophthalmopathy was predicted by the model a median 6.5 months earlier.

Among ophthalmopathy patients, the Clinical Activity Score reached at least 3, the NOSPECS grade reached at least 4, and duration remained under 3 months. Clinical symptoms, serum thyroxine, TRAb, thyroid ultrasound and orbital computed tomography informed diagnoses. Fresh peripheral blood, about 9.9 ml, yielded the PBMCs. The CDR3 sequence is 15 residues long. Per germline, CDR1 LGHDT and CDR2 YNNKEL (reference sequence). Trimming pared 4 bases from V and 5 bases from J, leaving 12 bases between. From RNA transcripts, TCR beta CDR3 regions were amplified. The HTBI primer set was used in a first-round RT-PCR of the TCR CDR3. TCRdb re-called the multiplex PCR reads through MiXCR, storing one row per CDR3 protein. The sample lists fewer than 250,000 distinct CDR3 sequences, less than 20% occurring once.

The receptor comes from a woman aged 18-29 years with Graves' ophthalmopathy. The sequencing input was blood. The chain has TRBV3-1 and TRBJ1-6; D is unclear. The CDR3 is CASSLGRVDNSPLHF. The CDR3 bases are TGTGCCAGCAGCCTCGGACGGGTAGATAATTCACCCCTCCACTTT.